This T cell receptor beta chain comes out of a study of blood T cell repertoires in COVID-19. On the study more broadly: Donors in the United States, Italy and Spain gave samples during acute or convalescent COVID-19. T cells, B-cell-depleted T cells, or PBMCs provided the cDNA or gDNA that served as material.

J lost 5 bases, V lost 6 bases, and 9 bases had no gene match. The CDR3 consists of 14 residues. Germline-derived CDR1 and CDR2 are SGHVS and FQNEAQ. Only in-frame clones appear in the TCRdb table, and some are missing; sequencing was by immunoSEQ multiplex PCR. This sample carries 200,000 to 300,000 clones, roughly 86% of them seen once, and the ten largest clones take roughly 4%. Cohorts were assigned according to the clinical history that participants reported. Sequenced input: PBMCs or T cells enriched from blood (not recorded which). This clonotype originated in a woman in her thirties with acute COVID-19. The chain uses TRBV7-8 and TRBJ2-5, with 7 positions matching TRBD2. CDR3 residues: CASSGGELGETQYF. Written as DNA, the CDR3 is TGTGCCAGCAGTGGGGGGGAACTAGGGGAGACCCAGTACTTC.